The 21 T cell receptor beta chains below come from one sample, sequenced in a study of T cell repertoires in cytomegalovirus infection. TCRdb re-called the reads through MiXCR, storing one row per CDR3 protein. The data show 500,000 to 600,000 distinct CDR3 sequences, with about 15% seen just once and roughly a quarter held by the top ten. The sample consisted of CD8+ T cells from PBMCs. The receptors shown here come from a human donor in good health (CMV status not recorded). Some clones in this sample may be carry-over from other donors' samples.

This clonotype was picked up a small number of times. The chain recombines TRBV7-9 with TRBJ1-3; no clear D gene. The length of the CDR3 is 16 residues. CDR1 and CDR2 from the germline V gene are SEHNR and FQNEAQ (reference sequence). V was cut by 1 base and J by 0 bases, with 10 bases left in between. CDR3 sequence (DNA): TGTGCCAGCAGCTTAGGCAGCTTACTCTCTGGAAACACCATATATTTT. Translation: CASSLGSLLSGNTIYF.

The V and J genes are TRBV28 and TRBJ1-2, with TRBD1 matching over 10 bases. Germline values: CDR1 MDHEN, CDR2 SYDVKM. Trimming took 2 bases from V and 1 from J; bases not matched to a gene: 7. The CDR3 loop spans 17 amino acids. This chain's CDR3 is CASSLPGTGVLNYGYTF. The CDR3, as DNA: TGTGCCAGCAGTTTACCGGGGACAGGGGTACTTAACTATGGCTACACCTTC.

This clonotype has a count of ten or more. The CDR3 sequence: CASSYQGPGTEAFF. The CDR3 nucleotides read TGTGCCAGCAGCTACCAGGGTCCGGGCACTGAAGCTTTCTTT. The chain couples TRBV7-3 to TRBJ1-1; TRBD1 might be the D (5 bases). Germline lookup yields CDR1 SGHTA and CDR2 FQGTGA. Deletions cut 4 bases from V and 4 bases from J, with 13 bases between. CDR3 length: 14 residues. Full variable domain (missing parts from reference TRBV7-3 and TRBJ1-1): GAGVSQTPSNKVTEKGKYVELRCDPISGHTALYWYRQSLGQGPEFLIYFQGTGAADDSGLPNDRFFAVRPEGSVSTLKIQRTERGDSAVYLCASSYQGPGTEAFFGQGTRLTVV.

The table lists this clonotype with a few counts. The chain has TRBV25-1 and TRBJ1-2; 8 nucleotides agree with TRBD1. After removal of 4 bases from V and 8 bases from J, the junction contained 9 bases not matched to a gene. Germline V lookup: CDR1 MGHDK, CDR2 SYGVNS. The CDR3 covers 14 residues. Written as DNA, the CDR3 is TGTGCCAGCAGTGCGCTTGGACAGGGAAGCGGCTACACCTTC. Translated: CASSALGQGSGYTF.

Remarks on this clonotype: Compared with germline, one end of the junction differs, possibly owing to a read error. The V call is TRBV7-6, the J call TRBJ2-7; 8 positions agree with TRBD1. The CDR3 runs to 16 residues. Per the germline V gene, CDR1 is SGHVS and CDR2 is FNYEAQ. CDR3: CASSLAAGQGAYEPYF. Written as DNA, the CDR3 is TGTGCAAGCAGCTTAGCCGCCGGACAGGGCGCCTACGAGCCGTACTTC.

This clonotype was found a few times. V usage is TRBV28 and J usage is TRBJ2-1, with 12 bases lining up with TRBD2. CDR1 is MDHEN and CDR2 is SYDVKM in the germline V gene. The CDR3 consists of 20 residues. Germline trimming cut 2 bases from V and 7 bases from J; bases unmatched to any gene: 18. CDR3 bases: TGTGCCAGCAGTTTAATAAGTTGGTCTAGCGGGAGGGAGGGGGGGAATGAGCAGTTCTTC. This encodes CASSLISWSSGREGGNEQFF.

This clonotype was observed many times. J is TRBJ2-1 and V is TRBV7-8; 15 positions agree with TRBD2. This CDR3 has 19 amino acids. The germline V gene has CDR1 SGHVS and CDR2 FQNEAQ. Trimming at V came to 3 bases and at J to 4 bases, leaving 10 bases not matched to a gene. Here the CDR3 DNA reads TGTGCCAGCAGCTTTCTCGGGACTAGCGGGGGGCCCCTTTACAATGAGCAGTTCTTC. Translating gives CASSFLGTSGGPLYNEQFF.

The chain is built from TRBV27 and TRBJ1-4; tentatively, D is TRBD1 (5 bases). The germline V and J ends were trimmed by 4 bases and 1 base, with 7 bases remaining between them. Germline values: CDR1 MNHEY, CDR2 SMNVEV (reference sequence). The length of the CDR3 is 14 residues. The CDR3 loop reads CASSSGITNEKLFF. The CDR3 bases are TGTGCCAGCAGTTCAGGGATAACTAATGAAAAACTGTTTTTT.

This clonotype was counted only a few times. The chain uses TRBV2 and TRBJ1-1; D might be TRBD1 (6 bases). The germline V gene has CDR1 SNHLY and CDR2 FYNNEI. Trimming took off 7 bases at V and 2 bases at J, with 14 bases between the two ends. The CDR3 is made up of 14 amino acids. The CDR3 is CASIRTETNTEAFF. The CDR3 nucleotides read TGTGCCAGCATCCGGACAGAGACTAACACTGAAGCTTTCTTT.

The chain employs TRBV19 and TRBJ1-1; TRBD1 agrees at 9 bases. The CDR3 runs 15 residues. The V and J ends lost 7 bases and 4 bases, in that order; junction bases with no gene match: 10. Germline CDR1 and CDR2: LNHDA and SQIVND (reference sequence). The CDR3 spells CASIHFGQGSTEAFF. CDR3 nucleotide sequence: TGTGCCAGTATTCACTTCGGACAGGGGAGCACTGAAGCTTTCTTT.

The chain uses TRBV5-1 and TRBJ2-1; D uncertain. Looked up from germline, CDR1 is SGHRS and CDR2 is YFSETQ. V was shortened by 2 bases and J by 7 bases, with 13 bases between the two germline ends. The CDR3 spans 14 residues. CDR3 loop: CASSFRTRVNEQFF. DNA for the CDR3: TGCGCCAGCAGCTTCAGGACCCGGGTGAATGAGCAGTTCTTC.

This clonotype showed up just a few times. The V and J genes are TRBV5-1 and TRBJ2-7; 12 nucleotides agree with TRBD1. The germline CDR1 and CDR2 sequences are SGHRS and YFSETQ. V shed 4 bases, J shed 1 base, and the junction held 12 bases outside the gene matches. The CDR3 is 18 amino acids. In DNA form, the CDR3 reads TGCGCCAGCAGCGTTGGGACAGGGGGCGTTATAAGTTCCTACGAGCAGTACTTC. Amino acid sequence: CASSVGTGGVISSYEQYF. Based on the CDR3 plus reference TRBV5-1 and TRBJ2-7, the full variable domain is KAGVTQTPRYLIKTRGQQVTLSCSPISGHRSVSWYQQTPGQGLQFLFEYFSETQRNKGNFPGRFSGRQFSNSRSEMNVSTLELGDSALYLCASSVGTGGVISSYEQYFGPGTRLTVT.

This clonotype was seen repeatedly, ten times or more. The chain links TRBV27 to TRBJ1-1; D may be TRBD1 (5 bases). CDR3 length: 15 residues. Per germline, CDR1 MNHEY and CDR2 SMNVEV (reference sequence). V was clipped by 6 bases and J by 2 bases, with 16 bases between them. The CDR3 DNA sequence: TGTGCCAGCAGAACAAAACAGGAGATCAACACTGAAGCTTTCTTT. Protein product: CASRTKQEINTEAFF.

This clonotype has more than one count but fewer than ten. The chain joins TRBV19 to TRBJ1-5; D gene ambiguous. Germline CDR1 is LNHDA and CDR2 is SQIVND (reference sequence). V was pared by 5 bases and J by 2 bases, with 10 bases between. There are 14 residues in the CDR3. CDR3 sequence: CASSPGRGNQPQHF. In DNA, the CDR3 is TGTGCCAGTAGTCCGGGTAGGGGCAATCAGCCCCAGCATTTT.

V usage is TRBV4-2 and J usage is TRBJ1-2; 8 bases are shared with TRBD1. CDR3 length: 16 amino acids. Trimming took 0 bases from V and 2 from J; bases not matched to a gene: 5. Per germline, CDR1 LGHNA and CDR2 YNFKEQ. The CDR3 nucleotides are TGTGCCAGCAGCCAAGATAGGACAGGGCAAAACTATGGCTACACCTTC. Amino acid sequence: CASSQDRTGQNYGYTF.

This clonotype was detected only a few times. V usage is TRBV15 and J usage is TRBJ1-5; a possible D gene is TRBD1 (6 bases). Germline lookup yields CDR1 LNHNV and CDR2 YYDKDF (reference sequence). The CDR3 has 13 residues. Trimming took off 4 bases at V and 7 bases at J, with 11 bases between the two ends. The CDR3 coding sequence is TGTGCCACCAGCACCACGCAGGGGCAGCCCCAGCATTTT. It encodes CATSTTQGQPQHF.

This clonotype has just a few counts. V gene TRBV11-3 combines with J gene TRBJ2-5; 10 bases map to TRBD2. J lost 4 bases, V lost 6 bases, and 8 bases had no gene match. The CDR3 length is 15 residues. CDR1 is SGHNT, CDR2 YENEEA, per germline. CDR3 sequence reads: CASSLAGARGETQYF. The CDR3 DNA sequence: TGTGCCAGCAGTCTAGCGGGGGCTAGAGGAGAGACCCAGTACTTC.

This chain uses TRBV2 with TRBJ1-2, with D perhaps matching TRBD1 (6 bases). The CDR3 is 13 residues long. V was shortened by 4 bases and J by 6 bases, with 12 bases between the two germline ends. Germline assignment: CDR1 SNHLY and CDR2 FYNNEI. CDR3 in amino acids: CASSGRQGNGYTF. For the CDR3, the DNA is TGTGCCAGCAGTGGTCGGCAGGGGAATGGCTACACCTTC. Drawing the rest from reference TRBV2 and TRBJ1-2, the complete variable domain is EPEVTQTPSHQVTQMGQEVILRCVPISNHLYFYWYRQILGQKVEFLVSFYNNEISEKSEIFDDQFSVERPDGSNFTLKIRSTKLEDSAMYFCASSGRQGNGYTFGSGTRLTVV.

The sample holds many counts of this clonotype. The V gene is TRBV7-6, the J gene TRBJ2-7; 8 nucleotides match TRBD1. Trimming took 9 bases from V and 0 from J; bases not matched to a gene: 4. CDR3 size: 13 residues. The germline gives CDR1 SGHVS, CDR2 FNYEAQ. In DNA, the CDR3 is TGTGCCAGTACCGGGACAGGCTCCTACGAGCAGTACTTC. Protein sequence: CASTGTGSYEQYF.

The V call is TRBV12-5, the J call TRBJ1-2, with D maybe TRBD1 (5 bases). V was cut by 6 bases and J by 4 bases, with 15 bases left in between. This CDR3 spans 14 amino acids. Germline V gene sequence: CDR1 LGHNT, CDR2 FRNRAP. Here the CDR3 DNA reads TGTGCTAGTGGAATCGGGGGGGTACGCTATGGCTACACCTTC. Residues: CASGIGGVRYGYTF.

This clonotype appeared many times. The gene calls are TRBV5-1 and TRBJ2-3; 10 nucleotides line up with TRBD1. This CDR3 has 16 residues. In germline, CDR1 is SGHRS, CDR2 YFSETQ. The ends lost 4 bases at V and 0 bases at J; junction bases unmatched: 5. The CDR3 nucleotides read TGCGCCAGCAGCATTCGACAGGGGGCTAGCACAGATACGCAGTATTTT. Residues: CASSIRQGASTDTQYF.